Following are 31 T cell receptor beta chains from one sample sequenced in a study of CD8 T cells in ankylosing spondylitis (dated by TCRdb to the late 2010s). The library was prepared using 5' RACE. Sequencing relied on an Illumina HiSeq 2500. Using fastp trimming at Q25 and MiXCR clonotype assembly, TCRdb reanalyzed the public sequencing data and kept in-frame beta chains. Each entry is one CDR3 protein sequence, shown with its most common DNA and genes. The sample data list a few hundred thousand distinct CDR3 sequences, and 20% of these were observed just once. The top ten hold about an eighth of the sample. The sequenced sample was blood, either unsorted or a sorted T cell fraction (not recorded which). Receptors originate from a male donor with ankylosing spondylitis or in good health (not recorded which).

The chain couples TRBV3-1 to TRBJ2-3, with D possibly TRBD2 on 6 matching bases. The CDR3 has 17 residues. Per the germline V gene, CDR1 is LGHDT and CDR2 is YNNKEL (reference sequence). The ends were cut back, 2 bases at V and 2 bases at J, with 17 bases in the middle. The CDR3 DNA sequence: TGTGCCAGCAGCCAATCTCCCTCGGGGGAGATCACAGATACGCAGTATTTT. Its protein product is CASSQSPSGEITDTQYF.

V gene TRBV11-2 combines with J gene TRBJ2-7; D uncertain. CDR3 length: 15 amino acids. Germline lookup yields CDR1 SGHAT and CDR2 FQNNGV. Between the trimmed V and J ends, which lost 2 bases and 4 bases, there was a span of 15 bases. CDR3 sequence reads: CASSLIPDESYEQYF. The CDR3 bases are TGTGCCAGCAGCTTAATACCGGACGAATCGTACGAGCAGTACTTC.

The chain combines TRBV5-5 with TRBJ2-7; possible D gene TRBD1, 5 bases. Germline values: CDR1 SGHKS, CDR2 YYEKEE (reference sequence). Between the trimmed V and J ends, which lost 2 bases and 5 bases, there was a span of 11 bases. The CDR3 covers 13 residues. The CDR3 reads CASSFQGMDEQYF. CDR3 DNA sequence: TGTGCCAGCAGCTTTCAGGGAATGGACGAGCAGTACTTC.

The rearrangement links TRBV10-1 to TRBJ2-2, with D hard to call. V lost 3 bases and J lost 7, with 6 bases in between. There are 12 residues in the CDR3. Germline lookup yields CDR1 WNHNN and CDR2 SYGVQD (reference sequence). The CDR3 here is CASSDLNGELFF. CDR3 sequence (DNA): TGCGCCAGCAGTGATCTGAACGGGGAGCTGTTTTTT.

The chain links TRBV9 to TRBJ2-5; possibly TRBD2 for D (6 bases). V was cut by 3 bases and J by 5 bases, with 17 bases left in between. This CDR3 has 15 amino acids. CDR1 and CDR2 (germline): SGDLS, YYNGEE. The CDR3: CASSARQFGGETQYF. CDR3 in DNA: TGTGCCAGCAGCGCAAGACAGTTCGGAGGGGAGACCCAGTACTTC.

This clonotype occurred once. This chain links TRBV4-1 with TRBJ2-1; a possible D gene is TRBD2 (5 bases). Germline CDR1 reads MGHRA; CDR2 reads YSYEKL. The CDR3 contains 17 residues. The V gene lost 1 base and the J gene lost 5 bases, with 18 bases spanning the gap. CDR3 sequence (DNA): TGCGCCAGCAGCCAAGTGACCGGCCGGACTGGCAACAATGAGCAGTTCTTC. Residues: CASSQVTGRTGNNEQFF.

This clonotype was observed a few times. The chain recombines TRBV20-1 with TRBJ1-5; 9 bases align to TRBD1. The V gene end was trimmed by 3 bases and the J gene end by 4 bases; junction bases not matched to a gene: 4. The germline V gene has CDR1 DFQATT and CDR2 SNEGSKA (reference sequence). This CDR3 comprises 14 residues. In nucleotides, the CDR3 is TGCAGTGCTAGCTCGGGGACAGGGAATCAGCCCCAGCATTTT. This sequence encodes CSASSGTGNQPQHF.

Here the CDR3 reads CASSQVRVRGEQFF. The CDR3 region has the DNA TGCGCCAGCAGCCAAGTTCGGGTCAGGGGTGAGCAGTTCTTC. This chain uses TRBV4-1 with TRBJ2-1; TRBD1 is a possible D gene (6 bases). This CDR3 is built from 14 residues. Trimming removed 1 base from V and 9 bases from J, with 13 bases in between. Germline V gene data show CDR1 as MGHRA and CDR2 as YSYEKL.

There are a few counts of this clonotype. This chain joins TRBV12-3 or TRBV12-4 and TRBJ1-1, with a tentative D call TRBD1 (5 bases). Trimming removed 5 bases at V and 6 bases at J, with 10 bases between. The CDR3 runs 12 residues. CDR3 bases: TGTGCCAGCAGTCCAGGGAGCGCTGAAGCTTTCTTT. Translation: CASSPGSAEAFF.

The chain's CDR3 is CASSYSSPNTEAFF. DNA of the CDR3: TGTGCCAGCAGTTACTCGAGCCCGAACACTGAAGCTTTCTTT. The gene calls are TRBV6-5 and TRBJ1-1; D is unresolved. V gave up 0 bases and J gave up 1 base, with 6 bases separating them. CDR1 MNHEY and CDR2 SVGAGI come from the germline V gene. The CDR3 consists of 14 residues.

The table lists this clonotype with a few counts. This chain's CDR3 is CASSTPTGGGYGYTF. The CDR3 nucleotides read TGTGCCAGCAGCACACCCACAGGGGGCGGGTATGGCTACACCTTC. The chain combines TRBV7-9 with TRBJ1-2; 9 positions agree with TRBD1. There are 15 residues in the CDR3. Germline assignment: CDR1 SEHNR and CDR2 FQNEAQ (reference sequence). J gave up 5 bases and V 5 bases, and 9 bases lay outside the gene matches.

J is TRBJ1-2 and V is TRBV27; 7 nucleotides line up with TRBD1. CDR1 MNHEY and CDR2 SMNVEV come from the germline V gene (reference sequence). The junction had 6 bases not matched to a gene; V was cut back by 3 bases and J by 8 bases. The CDR3 spans 13 residues. The CDR3 protein is CASSFGSGGGYTF. The CDR3 bases are TGTGCCAGCAGTTTTGGGTCAGGGGGGGGCTACACCTTC.

A few counts support this clonotype. This rearrangement joins TRBV28 to TRBJ2-7; D is ambiguous. V lost 4 bases to trimming and J lost 6 bases, with 7 bases between them. CDR1 MDHEN and CDR2 SYDVKM come from the germline V gene. This CDR3 has 11 residues. CDR3 loop: CASSSEGEQYF. The CDR3 bases are TGTGCCAGCAGTTCCGAAGGCGAGCAGTACTTC.

V usage is TRBV6-4 and J usage is TRBJ2-3; 11 bases are a match to TRBD2. Germline V gene lookup returns CDR1 MRHNA and CDR2 SNTAGT. The CDR3 runs 15 residues. Unmatched junction bases numbered 2, after V lost 6 bases and J lost 0 bases. The CDR3 sequence is CASSRTSGSTDTQYF. CDR3 DNA: TGTGCCAGCAGCCGGACTAGCGGGAGCACAGATACGCAGTATTTT.

The genes are TRBV27 and TRBJ2-6; D is possibly TRBD1 or TRBD2 (5 bases each). The germline V gene has CDR1 MNHEY and CDR2 SMNVEV (reference sequence). V dropped 5 bases and J dropped 4 bases, with 12 bases sitting between them. CDR3 length: 15 residues. The CDR3 region has the DNA TGTGCCAGCAGTGCCAGGGAGTGGGGGGCCAACGTCCTGACTTTC. Translation gives CASSAREWGANVLTF.

V gene TRBV14 combines with J gene TRBJ1-1, with D possibly matching TRBD1 (5 bases). Trimming removed 8 bases at V and 11 bases at J, with 18 bases between. There are 12 residues in the CDR3. Looked up from germline, CDR1 is SGHDN and CDR2 is FVKESK. The CDR3 here is CASGYGGFGAFF. DNA of the CDR3: TGTGCCAGCGGCTACGGGGGATTTGGCGCTTTCTTT. Supplemented by reference TRBV14 and TRBJ1-1, the full variable domain reads EAGVTQFPSHSVIEKGQTVTLRCDPISGHDNLYWYRRVMGKEIKFLLHFVKESKQDESGMPNNRFLAERTGGTYSTLKVQPAELEDSGVYFCASGYGGFGAFFGQGTRLTVV.

DNA for the CDR3: TGCGCCAGCAGTGGTTGGGGTACAGATACGCAGTATTTT. Translated, it gives CASSGWGTDTQYF. V usage is TRBV10-1 and J usage is TRBJ2-3, with D uncertain. The length of the CDR3 is 13 residues. CDR1 WNHNN and CDR2 SYGVQD come from the germline V gene (reference sequence). V lost 4 bases and J lost 3, with 8 bases in between.

The V gene is TRBV20-1, the J gene TRBJ2-7, with D perhaps TRBD2 (6 bases). CDR1 DFQATT and CDR2 SNEGSKA come from the germline V gene (reference sequence). This CDR3 spans 15 amino acids. V lost 0 bases, J lost 3 bases, and 15 bases lay in between. The CDR3 reads CSARDLVGRDYEQYF. The CDR3 region has the DNA TGCAGTGCTAGAGATCTGGTAGGGCGGGACTACGAGCAGTACTTC.

This sequence joins TRBV6-5 and TRBJ2-3; 7 bases align to TRBD2. The CDR3 spans 16 residues. With V trimmed by 0 bases and J by 3 bases, 6 bases remained unmatched. Per germline, CDR1 MNHEY and CDR2 SVGAGI. CDR3 loop: CASSYSELARTDTQYF. Written as DNA, the CDR3 is TGTGCCAGCAGTTACTCGGAACTAGCGAGGACAGATACGCAGTATTTT.

This clonotype turned up a few times. The chain joins TRBV15 to TRBJ1-1; D unresolved. The V and J ends lost 1 base and 1 base respectively, with 4 bases between them. The CDR3 spans 13 residues. The V gene's germline CDR1 is LNHNV and CDR2 YYDKDF (reference sequence). The CDR3 loop reads CATSRVRNTEAFF. The DNA for the CDR3 is TGTGCCACCAGCAGAGTGCGGAACACTGAAGCTTTCTTT.

This clonotype has just a few counts. The V and J genes are TRBV5-5 and TRBJ2-3, with 9 bases aligning to TRBD2. The ends lost 2 bases at V and 1 base at J; junction bases unmatched: 5. Germline V lookup: CDR1 SGHKS, CDR2 YYEKEE (reference sequence). CDR3 length: 16 residues. The CDR3 loop is CASSFGRGGRTDTQYF. The CDR3 nucleotides read TGTGCCAGCAGCTTTGGGCGGGGGGGCCGCACAGATACGCAGTATTTT.

The chain recombines TRBV20-1 with TRBJ2-1; D possibly corresponds to TRBD2 (6 bases). The CDR3 is 13 residues long. CDR1 and CDR2 from the germline V gene are DFQATT and SNEGSKA (reference sequence). The ends were cut back, 5 bases at V and 6 bases at J, with 14 bases in the middle. CDR3 bases: TGCAGTGCTTGGCGGGGCCCGGGCAATGAGCAGTTCTTC. Translating gives CSAWRGPGNEQFF.

This clonotype turned up a few times. This chain uses TRBV12-3 or TRBV12-4 with TRBJ2-1; the D is unclear. This CDR3 is built from 12 residues. V lost 0 bases and J 10 bases, leaving 7 bases between the germline ends. The DNA of the CDR3 is TGTGCCAGCAGTTTAGCCTCAGTAGAGCAGTTCTTC. Translated: CASSLASVEQFF.

This clonotype was recorded at least ten times. The chain has TRBV10-3 and TRBJ2-2, with unresolved D. Trimming left V 8 bases short and J 7 bases short, with 17 bases between. Germline CDR1 reads ENHRY; CDR2 reads SYGVKD. This CDR3 region has 14 residues. The CDR3 loop reads CAIVGSETGGELFF. CDR3 DNA sequence: TGTGCCATCGTTGGAAGTGAGACGGGCGGGGAGCTGTTTTTT.

This clonotype was seen a few times. The chain has TRBV12-3 or TRBV12-4 and TRBJ2-3, with TRBD1 identical over 7 bases. Trimming removed 2 bases from V and 4 bases from J; junction bases left unmatched: 6. CDR3 length: 15 residues. CDR3 DNA sequence: TGTGCCAGCAGTTTATCTCGGGACAGCCCAGATACGCAGTATTTT. Its translation is CASSLSRDSPDTQYF.

This clonotype has ten or more counts. The chain is built from TRBV29-1 and TRBJ1-1, with D possibly TRBD1 on 5 matching bases. Deletions cut 5 bases from V and 5 bases from J, with 12 bases between. CDR1 SQVTM and CDR2 ANQGSEA come from the germline V gene. The CDR3 loop spans 12 amino acids. CDR3 amino acids: CSVFGGGTEAFF. As DNA, the CDR3 is TGCAGCGTTTTCGGGGGAGGAACTGAAGCTTTCTTT.

The sample holds a few counts of this clonotype. The gene calls are TRBV6-2 or TRBV6-3 and TRBJ2-2; D is ambiguous. The CDR3 contains 12 residues. Trimming removed 8 bases at V and 3 bases at J, with 7 bases between. Germline lookup yields CDR1 MNHEY and CDR2 SVGEGT. CDR3 nucleotides: TGTGCCAGCTGCCTCCACACCGGGGAGCTGTTTTTT. Encoded protein: CASCLHTGELFF.

This clonotype was observed a handful of times. The rearrangement links TRBV6-5 to TRBJ2-3; tentatively, D is TRBD2 (6 bases). Trimming shortened V by 4 bases and J by 5 bases, and 16 bases separated the two germline ends. There are 15 residues in the CDR3. Germline V gene lookup returns CDR1 MNHEY and CDR2 SVGAGI. The CDR3 here is CASSSSGLELDTQYF. CDR3 nucleotides: TGTGCCAGCAGTTCATCGGGACTCGAGTTAGATACGCAGTATTTT.

The rearrangement uses TRBV29-1 and TRBJ2-7, with D possibly being TRBD1 or TRBD2 (5 bases each). The germline V and J ends were trimmed by 6 bases and 0 bases, with 12 bases remaining between them. The CDR3 is made up of 13 amino acids. Germline loops: CDR1 SQVTM, CDR2 ANQGSEA. DNA of the CDR3: TGCAGCGTAACCTGGGGGATCTCCTACGAGCAGTACTTC. It encodes CSVTWGISYEQYF.

This clonotype has just one count. The chain combines TRBV15 with TRBJ1-2; D call uncertain. Looked up from germline, CDR1 is LNHNV and CDR2 is YYDKDF (reference sequence). The CDR3 totals 13 residues. Trimming took off 1 base at V and 8 bases at J, with 11 bases between the two ends. The CDR3 DNA follows: TGTGCCACCAGCAGAGCCAACGGGGAAGGCTACACCTTC. Residues: CATSRANGEGYTF.

This chain links TRBV10-3 with TRBJ2-6; D remains ambiguous. Germline V lookup: CDR1 ENHRY, CDR2 SYGVKD. The CDR3 extends over 15 amino acids. V was cut by 10 bases and J by 2 bases, with 15 bases left in between. The CDR3 coding sequence is TGTGCCACCCCTTCTGGGGATACTGGGGCCAACGTCCTGACTTTC. Translation: CATPSGDTGANVLTF.